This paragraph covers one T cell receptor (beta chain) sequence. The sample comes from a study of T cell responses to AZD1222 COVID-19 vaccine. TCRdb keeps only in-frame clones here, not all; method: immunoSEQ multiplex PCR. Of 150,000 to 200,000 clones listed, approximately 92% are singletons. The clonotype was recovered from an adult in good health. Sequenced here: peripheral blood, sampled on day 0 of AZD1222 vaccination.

CDR3 DNA sequence: TGTGCCAGCAGCCAGCGGGACAGGGAAGCTTTCTTT. Translating gives CASSQRDREAFF. The rearrangement joins TRBV3-1 (or the pseudogene TRBV3-2) to TRBJ1-1; 8 nucleotides match TRBD1. In germline, CDR1 is LGHDT, CDR2 YNNKEL (reference sequence). The V and J ends lost 3 bases and 8 bases, in that order; junction bases with no gene match: 2. The CDR3 consists of 12 residues.